This T cell receptor beta chain was identified in a study of tumor-infiltrating lymphocytes in primary liver carcinoma. The length of the CDR3 is 16 residues. CDR1 is MGHDK, CDR2 SYGVNS, per germline. Remarks on this clonotype: Since a much larger clone is just one base distant, this may be a read error.

TCR beta cDNA was prepared out of 500 ng total RNA by means of a constant-region primer. Amplification in three nested multiplex PCR rounds with slightly modified ARM-PCR gave rise to TCR beta libraries. Running approximately 10 cycles apiece, the first two PCR rounds relied on TRBV1-TRBV30 forward primers together with a C-beta reverse primer. MiXCR, run by TCRdb on the multiplex PCR reads, gives a single entry per CDR3 protein. Of roughly 57,000 distinct CDR3 sequences in the sample, 65% to 80% were seen once. Unsorted bulk tissue of roughly 18-31 mg yielded co-extracted RNA and DNA. The clonotype comes from a middle-aged man with primary liver carcinoma and hepatitis B virus infection. The sequenced sample was liver tumor tissue from sampling region 2. Subset reported: tumor region T2, inferior pole. The chain links TRBV25-1 to TRBJ2-5; 12 bases fit TRBD2. In nucleotides, the CDR3 is TGTACCAGCAGATCGACTAGCGGGAGCCCTCGAGAGACCCAGTACTTC. Protein sequence: CTSRSTSGSPRETQYF.